This T cell receptor (beta chain) was identified during a study of blood T cell repertoires in COVID-19. Background on the study: The origin of the acute and convalescent COVID-19 samples was the United States, Italy and Spain. PBMCs, B-cell-depleted T cells, or T cells were the source of the cDNA or gDNA that made up the material.

Per the original data handling: The assay estimated nucleated cells by amplifying reference gene primers. The assay was immunoSEQ multiplex PCR, and TCRdb's table has in-frame clones only and misses some. D and trimming come from the DNA, and the V and J calls and clone size come from that table. Of hundreds of thousands of clones in the sample, nearly 90% were seen once. Germline CDR1 is SGHRS and CDR2 is YFSETQ. The CDR3 length is 13 residues. J gave up 9 bases and V 4 bases, and 6 bases lay outside the gene matches. In this sample, this clone turned up once. The V call is TRBV5-1, the J call TRBJ2-1; 8 positions match TRBD2. The specimen was peripheral blood. This receptor was obtained from a man aged 18 to 30 with active or convalescent COVID-19. The CDR3 reads CASSAGGVVEQFF. Written as DNA, the CDR3 is TGCGCCAGCAGCGCGGGAGGCGTCGTTGAGCAGTTCTTC.